This T cell receptor (beta chain) is from a study of CD4 T cell repertoires in COVID-19. Study-wide points: Two or all three memory subsets shared several highly expanded SARS-CoV-2-reactive clonotypes.

Remarks on this clone: Its antigen is unidentified.

Germline V gene data show CDR1 as SGHRS and CDR2 as YFSETQ. V was shortened by 7 bases and J by 4 bases, with 12 bases between the two germline ends. There are 13 residues in the CDR3. Profiling relied on immunoSEQ multiplex PCR, and the TCRdb table lists in-frame clones only, not all of them. Here the sample spans tens of thousands of clones, under 90% being singletons. No culture step preceded sequencing of the ex vivo isolated memory T cells. The sample here was CD4+ T cells from peripheral blood, taken after recovery from COVID-19. V and J are TRBV5-1 and TRBJ1-3; perhaps TRBD1 as D (5 bases). The clonotype was recovered from a human donor who had COVID-19. For the CDR3, the DNA is TGCGCCAGCGCCCAGGGCTCAGGAAACACCATATATTTT. Its protein is CASAQGSGNTIYF.